The rows below give T cell receptor beta chains drawn from one sample of a study of OX40 agonist ivuxolimab in advanced cancers. TCRdb's copy holds only in-frame clones and misses some; the assay was immunoSEQ multiplex PCR. Here the sample spans about 50,000 clones, 88% being singletons. Source: CD4+ or CD8+ T cells sorted from blood, taken in a trial of the OX40 agonist ivuxolimab. The receptors originated from an adult with an advanced solid tumor such as melanoma, head and neck, liver or kidney cancer. Both conserved end residues are part of each CDR3. The order of the fields is J gene, D gene, clone size, V gene, CDR3 DNA, CDR3 protein. The D gene is left open where the match is weak. Some rows have no size entry. The others give once, few or many, or a class for an expanded clone.

TRBJ2-7 | . | . | TRBV27 | TGTGCCAGCAGTTTGTGGCAGGGTCCCTACGAGCAGTACTTC | CASSLWQGPYEQYF
TRBJ2-6 | . | . | TRBV19 | TGTGCCAGTAGGCCCCTCGGGGCCAACGTCCTGACTTTC | CASRPLGANVLTF
TRBJ2-7 | TRBD2 | . | TRBV28 | TGTGCCAGCAGTTCCAGACTAGCGCTTCCCTCCTACGAGCAGTACTTC | CASSSRLALPSYEQYF
TRBJ1-2 | . | once | TRBV11-2 | TGTGCCAGCAGCCGGGCCCTCTATGGCTACACCTTC | CASSRALYGYTF
TRBJ2-3 | . | . | TRBV5-8 | TGTGCCAGCAGCCTCCTGACGGTTAGCACAGATACGCAGTATTTT | CASSLLTVSTDTQYF
TRBJ2-5 | TRBD1 | . | TRBV19 | TGTGCCAGTAGTATAAGGGGACAGGGGCAACAAGAGACCCAGTACTTC | CASSIRGQGQQETQYF
TRBJ1-4 | TRBD1 | once | TRBV9 | TGTGCCAGCAGCGCAGCCCTCAGGGGGGAAAAACTGTTTTTT | CASSAALRGEKLFF
TRBJ2-2 | . | . | TRBV11-3 | TGTGCCAGCAGCTTCAGGGCCGGGGAGCTGTTTTTT | CASSFRAGELFF
TRBJ1-2 | . | . | TRBV7-9 | TGTGCCAGCAGCTTAGGGGGAGGGCGCGATGGCTACACCTTC | CASSLGGGRDGYTF
TRBJ1-5 | TRBD1 | once | TRBV6-1 | TGTGCCAGCAGTGAAGTGATCGAGGGGGCTGGCAATCAGCCCCAGCATTTT | CASSEVIEGAGNQPQHF
TRBJ2-2 | . | . | TRBV7-9 | TGTGCCAGCAGCGCGCAGGGTTCCGGGGAGCTGTTTTTT | CASSAQGSGELFF
TRBJ2-1 | . | . | TRBV7-3 | TGTGCCAGCAGCCGGGACACCGGCCGCAATGAGCAGTTCTTC | CASSRDTGRNEQFF
TRBJ2-2 | . | . | TRBV7-8 | TGTGCCAGCAGCCGGACCCGGGGCACCGGGGAGCTGTTTTTT | CASSRTRGTGELFF
TRBJ2-1 | . | . | TRBV18 | TGTGCCAGCTCACCTCGACCGGGGGCCTACAATGAGCAGTTCTTC | CASSPRPGAYNEQFF
TRBJ2-4 | . | . | TRBV19 | TGTGCCAGTAAGACTAGTTCGGGGCTCAGAAACATTCAGTACTTC | CASKTSSGLRNIQYF
TRBJ1-1 | . | . | TRBV5-1 | TGCGCCAGCAGCTTGGCAAGGGGAGGCATGAACACTGAAGCTTTCTTT | CASSLARGGMNTEAFF
TRBJ2-2 | . | . | TRBV11-2 | TGTGCCAGCGGCGGCCGACAGTACACCGGGGAGCTGTTTTTT | CASGGRQYTGELFF
TRBJ1-2 | TRBD1 | once | TRBV18 | TGTGCCAGCTCACCGGATGGACAGGGAATCAATGGCTACACCTTC | CASSPDGQGINGYTF
TRBJ2-3 | . | . | TRBV6-4 | TGTGCCAGCAGTCGGGAGCGCACAGATACGCAGTATTTT | CASSRERTDTQYF
TRBJ2-1 | TRBD1 | . | TRBV2 | TGTGCCAGCAGGGACAGGGGGAACAATGAGCAGTTCTTC | CASRDRGNNEQFF
TRBJ1-2 | . | . | TRBV19 | TGTGCCAGTAGTAGGGCGGGATCAGTGGCTAGCTATGGCTACACCTTC | CASSRAGSVASYGYTF
TRBJ1-3 | . | . | TRBV7-2 | TGTGCCAGCAGCTTAAGGGGCCTCTCTGGAAACACCATATATTTT | CASSLRGLSGNTIYF
TRBJ1-2 | . | . | TRBV6-1 | TGTGCCAGCTGGCAAAACTATGGCTACACCTTC | CASWQNYGYTF
TRBJ2-1 | TRBD2 | . | TRBV7-3 | TGTGCCAGCAGCTTAGCGGGAGTGTCGAATGAGCAGTTCTTC | CASSLAGVSNEQFF
TRBJ2-5 | TRBD1 | . | TRBV6-1 | TGTGCCAGCAGTGCCCCGACAGGGATGTTAGAGACCCAGTACTTC | CASSAPTGMLETQYF
TRBJ1-2 | TRBD1 | . | TRBV27 | TGTGCCAGCAGAAAGACAGGGGGCTTTTGGTATGGCTACACCTTC | CASRKTGGFWYGYTF
TRBJ2-6 | . | . | TRBV30 | TGTGGCTGGGGGCACGGGACCCCTGGGGCCAACGTCCTGACTTTC | CGWGHGTPGANVLTF
TRBJ2-1 | . | . | TRBV19 | TGTGCCAGTAGTATAAGGGCCAGGTCCCTAAGCTCCTACAATGAGCAGTTCTTC | CASSIRARSLSSYNEQFF
TRBJ1-4 | TRBD1 | . | TRBV29-1 | TGCAGCGTTCCACAGGGGATAGGGGAAAAACTGTTTTTT | CSVPQGIGEKLFF
TRBJ2-7 | . | . | TRBV29-1 | TGCAGCGTTGCTCCTGGACAGAGCGAGCAGTACTTC | CSVAPGQSEQYF
TRBJ1-1 | . | . | TRBV28 | TGTGCCAGCAGTTTGGATCGGTGGGGGGCCATGAACACTGAAGCTTTCTTT | CASSLDRWGAMNTEAFF
TRBJ2-1 | TRBD2 | . | TRBV2 | TGTGCCAGCAGTGATCTAGCGGGAGGGCCCCGCTCGAGTAATGAGCAGTTCTTC | CASSDLAGGPRSSNEQFF
TRBJ1-2 | TRBD1 | . | TRBV2 | TGTGCCAGCAGCCTGACAGGGTCGAGGGGCTACACCTTC | CASSLTGSRGYTF
TRBJ1-1 | . | . | TRBV5-1 | TGCGCCAGCAGCTCCCTTTACAGGGACACTGAAGCTTTCTTT | CASSSLYRDTEAFF
TRBJ1-4 | . | . | TRBV30 | TGTGCCTGGAGGGGGGTGGGAACTAATGAAAAACTGTTTTTT | CAWRGVGTNEKLFF
TRBJ2-7 | . | . | TRBV5-1 | TGCGCCAGCAGCTTGGGAGGGGTCGGCAAGTACTTC | CASSLGGVGKYF
TRBJ1-5 | . | . | TRBV5-5 | TGTGCCAGCAGCGTGATGAATAGGCTGGATCAGCCCCAGCATTTT | CASSVMNRLDQPQHF
TRBJ2-7 | . | . | TRBV9 | TGTGCCAGCAGCGTAGGTCCAGATTCCTACGAGCAGTACTTC | CASSVGPDSYEQYF
TRBJ1-1 | . | few | TRBV11-2 | TGTGCCAGCAGCTTCAAAGGATACACTGAAGCTTTCTTT | CASSFKGYTEAFF
TRBJ1-1 | TRBD1 | . | TRBV5-1 | TGCGCCAGCAGCTTGGACAGGGGGACTGAAGCTTTCTTT | CASSLDRGTEAFF
TRBJ2-7 | TRBD1 | . | TRBV7-9 | TGTGCCAGCAGCCCGGCGACAGGGGGGCTAGATTACGAGCAGTACTTC | CASSPATGGLDYEQYF
TRBJ1-2 | . | . | TRBV30 | TGTGCCTGGACGCGGGGGGAAAGCTATGGCTACACCTTC | CAWTRGESYGYTF
TRBJ2-3 | TRBD1 | . | TRBV4-2 | TGTGCCAGCAGCCAGGAGCCGGGACAGGGGGAGTTTACGCAGTATTTT | CASSQEPGQGEFTQYF
TRBJ1-1 | TRBD1 | . | TRBV5-1 | TGCGCCAGCAGCGTGGACAGGGCTGATGAAGCTTTCTTT | CASSVDRADEAFF
TRBJ1-4 | . | . | TRBV30 | TGTGCCTGGAGCTTACAGGGCCAGGGGGAAAAACTGTTTTTT | CAWSLQGQGEKLFF
TRBJ2-2 | TRBD1 | . | TRBV5-1 | TGCGCCAGCAGCAATACCGGGACAGGGAACACCGGGGAGCTGTTTTTT | CASSNTGTGNTGELFF
TRBJ1-1 | . | . | TRBV2 | TGTGCCAGCCACAAGGAAGGGAACACTGAAGCTTTCTTT | CASHKEGNTEAFF
TRBJ1-2 | TRBD1 | . | TRBV28 | TGTGCCAGCAGCCTAACAGGGGGCCCTCGGAACGGCTACACCTTC | CASSLTGGPRNGYTF
TRBJ1-1 | . | few | TRBV14 | TGTGCCAGCAGCCAGGGCTACGAAGCTTTCTTT | CASSQGYEAFF
TRBJ2-7 | TRBD1 | . | TRBV13 | TGTGCCAGCACCCGGGGACAGGGGTTAGGCGAGCAGTACTTC | CASTRGQGLGEQYF
TRBJ1-5 | . | . | TRBV28 | TGTGCCAGCAGTTTATTCCGATTTGGACAGCAACGACAGCCCCAGCATTTT | CASSLFRFGQQRQPQHF
TRBJ1-1 | . | . | TRBV7-8 | TGTGCCAGCAGCTTAGGAATAGGGATTTGGACTGAAGCTTTCTTT | CASSLGIGIWTEAFF
TRBJ1-5 | . | . | TRBV2 | TGTGCCAGCAGTGAAGGAGGACAGAGCAATCAGCCCCAGCATTTT | CASSEGGQSNQPQHF
TRBJ1-2 | . | . | TRBV6-1 | TGTGCCAGCAGTGAAGGGAGTTCCGGGGGCTACACCTTC | CASSEGSSGGYTF